Listed below are T cell receptor beta chains from one sample, sequenced in a study of technical replicates of blood from a few donors. Assay: immunoSEQ multiplex PCR; the TCRdb copy retains only in-frame clones and omits some. Found here are tens of thousands of clones, 95% to 96% of them singletons; the top ten hold 0.3% to 0.4%. What was sequenced was T cells isolated from PBMCs. These receptors all stem from a human donor in good health. Both conserved end residues are part of each CDR3. Each record gives: V gene, D gene, CDR3 length, J gene, clone size, CDR3 protein, CDR3 DNA. D genes are given only for firm matches. Clone size is shown for a subset of rows, as once, few, many or a class of expanded clone.

V: TRBV6-5; D: .; length: 15; J: TRBJ2-1; size: .; CDR3: CASSYSQVSYNEQFF; DNA: TGTGCCAGCAGTTACTCGCAGGTTTCCTACAATGAGCAGTTCTTC
V: TRBV2; D: TRBD2; length: 14; J: TRBJ2-7; size: .; CDR3: CASSGQREFGEQYF; DNA: TGTGCCAGCAGTGGCCAGCGGGAGTTTGGCGAGCAGTACTTC
V: TRBV27; D: TRBD2; length: 13; J: TRBJ2-1; size: .; CDR3: CASRDSGSHEQFF; DNA: TGTGCCAGCAGGGATAGCGGGAGTCATGAGCAGTTCTTC
V: TRBV6-5; D: .; length: 13; J: TRBJ2-7; size: few; CDR3: CASSYVPSYEQYF; DNA: TGTGCCAGCAGTTACGTTCCATCCTACGAGCAGTACTTC
V: TRBV7-2; D: .; length: 11; J: TRBJ2-1; size: .; CDR3: CASSLGIEQFF; DNA: TGTGCCAGCAGCCTCGGTATTGAGCAGTTCTTC
V: TRBV7-2; D: TRBD2; length: 18; J: TRBJ2-5; size: .; CDR3: CASSSTALAGGLFETQYF; DNA: TGTGCCAGCAGCTCCACTGCTCTAGCGGGAGGGCTTTTCGAGACCCAGTACTTC
V: TRBV6-5; D: TRBD2; length: 14; J: TRBJ2-1; size: .; CDR3: CASSWTSRYNEQFF; DNA: TGTGCCAGCAGTTGGACTAGCAGATACAATGAGCAGTTCTTC
V: TRBV27; D: TRBD2; length: 14; J: TRBJ2-7; size: .; CDR3: CASSLTSRPYEQYF; DNA: TGTGCCAGCAGTTTGACTAGCCGCCCCTACGAGCAGTACTTC
V: TRBV29-1; D: TRBD2; length: 13; J: TRBJ2-1; size: .; CDR3: CSVAWTSDNEQFF; DNA: TGCAGCGTTGCGTGGACTAGCGACAATGAGCAGTTCTTC
V: TRBV6-6; D: TRBD1; length: 15; J: TRBJ1-4; size: once; CDR3: CASNSPGTEREKLFF; DNA: TGTGCCAGCAACTCACCAGGGACAGAGAGGGAAAAACTGTTTTTT
V: TRBV7-3; D: .; length: 16; J: TRBJ2-1; size: .; CDR3: CASSSPQGPGGNEQFF; DNA: TGTGCCAGCAGCTCACCCCAGGGGCCCGGGGGGAATGAGCAGTTCTTC
V: TRBV11-3; D: TRBD2; length: 15; J: TRBJ2-3; size: .; CDR3: CASRPSGRSTDTQYF; DNA: TGTGCCAGCAGGCCTAGCGGGAGATCCACAGATACGCAGTATTTT
V: TRBV7-6; D: TRBD1; length: 15; J: TRBJ2-7; size: .; CDR3: CASSPWDRGPYEQYF; DNA: TGTGCCAGCAGCCCATGGGACAGGGGCCCCTACGAGCAGTACTTC
V: TRBV7-9; D: .; length: 13; J: TRBJ2-7; size: .; CDR3: CASSGGTAYEQYF; DNA: TGTGCCAGCAGCGGGGGCACAGCCTACGAGCAGTACTTC
V: TRBV7-2; D: .; length: 15; J: TRBJ2-4; size: .; CDR3: CASSLAGSAKNIQYF; DNA: TGTGCCAGCAGCTTAGCCGGGAGTGCCAAAAACATTCAGTACTTC
V: TRBV4-1; D: .; length: 13; J: TRBJ1-2; size: .; CDR3: CASSQDGGDGYTF; DNA: TGCGCCAGCAGCCAAGATGGGGGGGACGGCTACACCTTC
V: TRBV28; D: TRBD1; length: 16; J: TRBJ1-5; size: .; CDR3: CASSSPGQRGNQPQHF; DNA: TGTGCCAGCAGCTCTCCGGGACAGAGAGGCAATCAGCCCCAGCATTTT
V: TRBV5-1; D: TRBD1; length: 13; J: TRBJ2-7; size: .; CDR3: CASSSGTDYEQYF; DNA: TGCGCCAGCAGCTCCGGGACAGACTACGAGCAGTACTTC
V: TRBV5-6; D: TRBD1; length: 15; J: TRBJ2-3; size: .; CDR3: CASSLGQGYADTQYF; DNA: TGTGCCAGCAGCTTGGGACAGGGGTACGCAGATACGCAGTATTTT
V: TRBV19; D: TRBD1; length: 15; J: TRBJ2-2; size: .; CDR3: CASSRTGWDTGELFF; DNA: TGTGCCAGTAGTAGGACAGGGTGGGACACCGGGGAGCTGTTTTTT
V: TRBV7-8; D: .; length: 14; J: TRBJ1-2; size: .; CDR3: CASSPGQKDYGYTF; DNA: TGTGCCAGCAGCCCCGGACAGAAGGACTATGGCTACACCTTC
V: TRBV4-3; D: .; length: 17; J: TRBJ1-1; size: .; CDR3: CASSQDPVVSYGTEAFF; DNA: TGCGCCAGCAGCCAAGATCCCGTAGTGTCATACGGGACTGAAGCTTTCTTT
V: TRBV11-2; D: .; length: 18; J: TRBJ1-4; size: .; CDR3: CASSLDTRGESTNEKLFF; DNA: TGTGCCAGCAGCTTAGATACAAGGGGCGAGTCGACTAATGAAAAACTGTTTTTT
V: TRBV18; D: TRBD2; length: 16; J: TRBJ2-2; size: .; CDR3: CASSPYLAGDSGELFF; DNA: TGTGCCAGCTCACCATATCTAGCGGGAGATTCCGGGGAGCTGTTTTTT
V: TRBV19; D: .; length: 17; J: TRBJ1-2; size: .; CDR3: CASSEPGGTDLNYGYTF; DNA: TGTGCCAGTAGTGAGCCAGGAGGAACCGACCTAAACTATGGCTACACCTTC
V: TRBV28; D: TRBD1; length: 12; J: TRBJ2-7; size: once; CDR3: CAVSGQRYEQYF; DNA: TGTGCCGTTTCGGGACAGCGATACGAGCAGTACTTC
V: TRBV5-4; D: TRBD1; length: 15; J: TRBJ1-1; size: .; CDR3: CASSLGTGVNTEAFF; DNA: TGTGCCAGCAGCTTGGGGACAGGAGTGAACACTGAAGCTTTCTTT
V: TRBV19; D: TRBD1; length: 13; J: TRBJ1-4; size: once; CDR3: CASMSQGGEKLFF; DNA: TGTGCCAGTATGTCACAGGGGGGCGAAAAACTGTTTTTT
V: TRBV28; D: TRBD1; length: 15; J: TRBJ2-7; size: once; CDR3: CASKELLGQLSEQYF; DNA: TGTGCCAGCAAGGAGTTACTGGGACAGTTATCCGAGCAGTACTTC
V: TRBV30; D: .; length: 11; J: TRBJ1-1; size: .; CDR3: CAWRRVTEAFF; DNA: TGTGCCTGGAGGAGGGTCACTGAAGCTTTCTTT
V: TRBV6-5; D: .; length: 15; J: TRBJ2-1; size: .; CDR3: CASNPAGLSYNEQFF; DNA: TGTGCCAGCAACCCTGCGGGACTCTCCTACAATGAGCAGTTCTTC
V: TRBV10-1; D: TRBD1; length: 13; J: TRBJ1-1; size: .; CDR3: CASRLGQGSEAFF; DNA: TGCGCCAGCAGATTAGGACAGGGGTCTGAAGCTTTCTTT
V: TRBV6-1; D: TRBD1; length: 16; J: TRBJ2-7; size: .; CDR3: CASSGGPGQGAYEQYF; DNA: TGTGCCAGCAGTGGAGGTCCGGGACAGGGGGCGTACGAGCAGTACTTC
V: TRBV28; D: .; length: 12; J: TRBJ1-4; size: .; CDR3: CASSLSDEKLFF; DNA: TGTGCCAGCAGTTTATCAGATGAAAAACTGTTTTTT
V: TRBV6-1; D: .; length: 14; J: TRBJ2-7; size: .; CDR3: CASTPVGRVLEQYF; DNA: TGTGCCAGCACCCCGGTGGGGCGAGTTCTCGAGCAGTACTTC
V: TRBV4-1; D: .; length: 16; J: TRBJ1-5; size: .; CDR3: CASSQESGYGNQPQHF; DNA: TGCGCCAGCAGCCAAGAGTCAGGGTACGGCAATCAGCCCCAGCATTTT
V: TRBV9; D: TRBD2; length: 18; J: TRBJ2-1; size: .; CDR3: CASSARATSGSSYNEQFF; DNA: TGTGCCAGCAGCGCGAGAGCGACTAGCGGGAGTTCGTACAATGAGCAGTTCTTC
V: TRBV4-2; D: .; length: 16; J: TRBJ2-7; size: .; CDR3: CASSQDRFRQYYEQYF; DNA: TGTGCCAGCAGCCAAGATAGGTTCAGGCAGTACTACGAGCAGTACTTC
V: TRBV9; D: .; length: 17; J: TRBJ2-3; size: .; CDR3: CASSGLDRPYSTDTQYF; DNA: TGTGCCAGCAGCGGACTTGACAGACCCTATAGCACAGATACGCAGTATTTT
V: TRBV6-5; D: .; length: 15; J: TRBJ2-7; size: .; CDR3: CASSYIVRGLYEQYF; DNA: TGTGCCAGCAGTTACATAGTCAGGGGCCTCTACGAGCAGTACTTC
V: TRBV2; D: .; length: 11; J: TRBJ2-7; size: .; CDR3: CASMTGYEQYF; DNA: TGTGCCAGCATGACAGGTTACGAGCAGTACTTC
V: TRBV4-2; D: .; length: 15; J: TRBJ1-3; size: .; CDR3: CASSQGRATGNTIYF; DNA: TGTGCCAGCAGCCAGGGCAGGGCAACTGGAAACACCATATATTTT
V: TRBV9; D: .; length: 12; J: TRBJ2-7; size: .; CDR3: CASSDTSYEQYF; DNA: TGTGCCAGCAGCGACACCTCCTACGAGCAGTACTTC
V: TRBV21-1; D: .; length: 17; J: TRBJ2-7; size: .; CDR3: CASSKPHHEDRNYEQYF; DNA: TGTGCCAGCAGCAAGCCACACCACGAGGACAGGAACTACGAGCAGTACTTC
V: TRBV29-1; D: .; length: 13; J: TRBJ1-1; size: .; CDR3: CSAVSRVNTEAFF; DNA: TGCAGCGCCGTAAGTCGGGTGAACACTGAAGCTTTCTTT
V: TRBV19; D: .; length: 14; J: TRBJ1-2; size: .; CDR3: CATNHGQLVYGYTF; DNA: TGTGCCACCAACCACGGACAGCTCGTCTATGGCTACACCTTC
V: TRBV11-3; D: TRBD2; length: 14; J: TRBJ2-5; size: .; CDR3: CASSRGGVGETQYF; DNA: TGTGCCAGCAGCCGGGGGGGTGTTGGAGAGACCCAGTACTTC
V: TRBV6-1; D: TRBD1; length: 15; J: TRBJ1-1; size: .; CDR3: CASSEITGAGTEAFF; DNA: TGTGCCAGCAGTGAAATCACAGGGGCAGGGACTGAAGCTTTCTTT
V: TRBV19; D: .; length: 17; J: TRBJ1-5; size: once; CDR3: CASSAILYGSRNQPQHF; DNA: TGTGCCAGTTCCGCGATCCTATACGGTTCTCGCAATCAGCCCCAGCATTTT
V: TRBV9; D: .; length: 15; J: TRBJ1-1; size: .; CDR3: CASSVANGRGTEAFF; DNA: TGTGCCAGCAGCGTAGCTAATGGACGGGGGACTGAAGCTTTCTTT
V: TRBV9; D: .; length: 15; J: TRBJ2-7; size: .; CDR3: CASSSHRVLGNEQYF; DNA: TGTGCCAGCAGCTCTCACAGGGTTCTTGGTAACGAGCAGTACTTC
V: TRBV7-7; D: TRBD1; length: 15; J: TRBJ1-4; size: .; CDR3: CASSRSQGNNEKLFF; DNA: TGTGCCAGCAGCCGTTCACAGGGGAATAATGAAAAACTGTTTTTT
V: TRBV5-4; D: TRBD2; length: 17; J: TRBJ2-7; size: .; CDR3: CASSSTRSSGSWYEQYF; DNA: TGTGCCAGCAGCTCCACCCGTTCTAGCGGGAGTTGGTACGAGCAGTACTTC
V: TRBV9; D: .; length: 13; J: TRBJ1-2; size: .; CDR3: CASSVIERYGYTF; DNA: TGTGCCAGCAGCGTAATAGAAAGATATGGCTACACCTTC
V: TRBV29-1; D: TRBD2; length: 14; J: TRBJ2-7; size: .; CDR3: CSVEGREGSYEQYF; DNA: TGCAGCGTGGAGGGGCGGGAGGGCTCCTACGAGCAGTACTTC
V: TRBV28; D: TRBD1; length: 14; J: TRBJ2-3; size: .; CDR3: CASAKQGLSHTQYF; DNA: TGTGCCAGCGCCAAACAGGGGTTAAGTCACACGCAGTATTTT
V: TRBV4-1; D: .; length: 13; J: TRBJ2-7; size: .; CDR3: CASSRTTSYEQYF; DNA: TGCGCCAGCAGCCGTACTACATCCTACGAGCAGTACTTC